Following are 4 T cell receptor beta chains from one sample sequenced in a study of cytomegalovirus exposure and HLA in healthy donors. Both 60 Vbeta primers and 13 Jbeta primers went into the PCR. This table comes from immunoSEQ multiplex PCR, and its TCRdb copy is limited to in-frame clones, with some not included. Among about 200,000 clones listed, 65% to 80% were seen once. Sequencing was done on a sample of PBMCs. All receptors derive from a man aged 50 or older in good health and CMV-seronegative.

The gene calls are TRBV10-3 and TRBJ2-5, with 8 bases aligning to TRBD1. Near its end, the DNA agrees better with TRBJ2-7, so the J call may be wrong. This CDR3 spans 14 amino acids. Germline V CDR1 and CDR2: ENHRY, SYGVKD. In DNA, the CDR3 is TGTGCCATCAGCCGGGACAGGACATCCTACGAGCAGTACTTC. Translating it yields CAISRDRTSYEQYF.

This chain uses TRBV28 with TRBJ2-4; maybe TRBD2 (5 bases). The CDR3 has 15 amino acids. V lost 5 bases and J 11 bases, leaving 22 bases between the germline ends. Germline assignment: CDR1 MDHEN and CDR2 SYDVKM. CDR3 residues: CASSPSAGGSQVQYF. CDR3 bases: TGTGCCAGCAGTCCCTCGGCTGGCGGGTCGCAGGTTCAGTACTTC.

The chain employs TRBV5-4 and TRBJ2-7; 8 bases align to TRBD2. Germline CDR1 and CDR2: SGHNT and YYREEE (reference sequence). This CDR3 contains 15 residues. The V and J ends lost 4 bases and 2 bases, in that order; junction bases with no gene match: 8. The chain's CDR3 is CASSPQPGLAYEQYF. In nucleotides, the CDR3 is TGTGCCAGCAGCCCACAGCCGGGACTAGCCTACGAGCAGTACTTC.

The chain employs TRBV7-2 and TRBJ2-5; D possibly corresponds to TRBD2 (5 bases). V lost 1 base, J lost 2 bases, and 8 bases lay in between. The length of the CDR3 is 14 residues. CDR1 is SGHTA and CDR2 is FQGNSA in the germline V gene. The CDR3 DNA follows: TGTGCCAGCAGCTTAGGTCCGGGACAAGAGACCCAGTACTTC. It yields the protein CASSLGPGQETQYF.